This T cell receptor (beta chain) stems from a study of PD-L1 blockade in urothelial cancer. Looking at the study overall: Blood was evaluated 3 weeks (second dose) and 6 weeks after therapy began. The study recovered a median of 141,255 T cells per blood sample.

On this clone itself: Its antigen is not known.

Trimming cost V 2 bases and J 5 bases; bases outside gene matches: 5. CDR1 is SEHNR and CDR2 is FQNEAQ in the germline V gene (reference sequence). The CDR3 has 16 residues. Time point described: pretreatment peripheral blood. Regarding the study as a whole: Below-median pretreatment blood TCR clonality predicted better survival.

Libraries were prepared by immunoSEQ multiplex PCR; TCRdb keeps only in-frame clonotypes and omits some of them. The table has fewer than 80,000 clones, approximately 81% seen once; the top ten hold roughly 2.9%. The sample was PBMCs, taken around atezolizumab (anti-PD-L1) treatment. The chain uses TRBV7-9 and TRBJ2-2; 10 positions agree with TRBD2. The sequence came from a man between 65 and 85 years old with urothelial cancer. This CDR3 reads CASSLSLAGVTGELFF. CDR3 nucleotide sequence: TGTGCCAGCAGCTTAAGCCTAGCGGGAGTTACCGGGGAGCTGTTTTTT.